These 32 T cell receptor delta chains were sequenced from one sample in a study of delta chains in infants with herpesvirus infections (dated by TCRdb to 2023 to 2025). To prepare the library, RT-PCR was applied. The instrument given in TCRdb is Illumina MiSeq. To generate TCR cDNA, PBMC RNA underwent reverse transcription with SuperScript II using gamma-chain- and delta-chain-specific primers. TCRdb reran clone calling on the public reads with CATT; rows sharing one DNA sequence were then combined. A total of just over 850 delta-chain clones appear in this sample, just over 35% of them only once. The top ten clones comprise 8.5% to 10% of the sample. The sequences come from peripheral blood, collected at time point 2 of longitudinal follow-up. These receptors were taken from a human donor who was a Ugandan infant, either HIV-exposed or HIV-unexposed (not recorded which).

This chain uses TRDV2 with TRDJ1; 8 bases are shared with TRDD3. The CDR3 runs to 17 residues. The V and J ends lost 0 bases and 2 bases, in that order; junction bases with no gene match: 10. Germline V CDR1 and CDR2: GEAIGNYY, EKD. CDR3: CACDTPLLGVFTDKLIF. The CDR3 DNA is TGTGCCTGTGACACCCCCTTACTGGGGGTTTTTACCGATAAACTCATCTTT.

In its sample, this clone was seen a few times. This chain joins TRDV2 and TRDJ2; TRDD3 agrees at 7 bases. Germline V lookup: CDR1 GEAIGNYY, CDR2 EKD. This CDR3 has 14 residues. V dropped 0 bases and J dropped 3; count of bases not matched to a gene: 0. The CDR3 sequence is CACDTWGMTAQLFF. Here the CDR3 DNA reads TGTGCCTGTGACACCTGGGGGATGACAGCACAACTCTTCTTT.

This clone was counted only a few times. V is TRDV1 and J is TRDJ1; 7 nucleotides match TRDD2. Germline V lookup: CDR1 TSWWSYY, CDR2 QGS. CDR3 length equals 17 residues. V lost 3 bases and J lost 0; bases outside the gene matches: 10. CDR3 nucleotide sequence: TGTGCTCTTGGGGACTCCTTCCTTCCTCTGTACACCGATAAACTCATCTTT. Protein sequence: CALGDSFLPLYTDKLIF.

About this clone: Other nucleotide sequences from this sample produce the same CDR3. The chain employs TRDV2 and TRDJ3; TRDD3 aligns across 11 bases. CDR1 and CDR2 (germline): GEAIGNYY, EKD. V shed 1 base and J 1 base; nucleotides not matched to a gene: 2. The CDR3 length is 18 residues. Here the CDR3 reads CACDTGGYASWDTRQMFF. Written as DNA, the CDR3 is TGTGCCTGTGACACTGGGGGATACGCTTCCTGGGACACCCGACAGATGTTTTTC.

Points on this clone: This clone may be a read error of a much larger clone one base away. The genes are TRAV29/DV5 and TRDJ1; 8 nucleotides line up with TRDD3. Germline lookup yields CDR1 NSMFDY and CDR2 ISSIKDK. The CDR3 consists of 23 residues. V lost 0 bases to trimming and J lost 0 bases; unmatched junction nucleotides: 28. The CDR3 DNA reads TGTGCAGCAAGCGCGCGGTCCGAGTCCGTACTGGGGGGTGAGAGGGATTACACCGATAAACTCATCTTT. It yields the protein CAASARSESVLGGERDYTDKLIF.

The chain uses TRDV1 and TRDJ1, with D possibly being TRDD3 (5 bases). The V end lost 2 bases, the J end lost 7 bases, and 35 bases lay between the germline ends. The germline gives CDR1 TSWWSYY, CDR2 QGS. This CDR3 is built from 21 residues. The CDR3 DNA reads TGTGCTCTTGGGGAATTTAATGGGGCCCCGAATCCCCCCGTCGGTAGCCGTAAACTCATCTTT. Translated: CALGEFNGAPNPPVGSRKLIF.

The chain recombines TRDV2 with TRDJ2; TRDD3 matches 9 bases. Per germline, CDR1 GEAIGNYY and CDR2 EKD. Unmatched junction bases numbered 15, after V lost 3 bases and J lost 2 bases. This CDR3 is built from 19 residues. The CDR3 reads CACDPVGGGIHHLTAQLFF. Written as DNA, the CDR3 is TGTGCCTGTGACCCCGTAGGAGGGGGGATACATCACTTGACAGCACAACTCTTCTTT.

Here the CDR3 reads CALGEGGEADKLIF. CDR3 bases: TGTGCTCTTGGGGAAGGTGGCGAGGCCGATAAACTCATCTTT. The rearrangement joins TRDV1 to TRDJ1; D call uncertain. V was trimmed by 2 bases and J by 3 bases, leaving 10 bases between them. From germline, CDR1 is TSWWSYY and CDR2 QGS. CDR3 length: 14 residues.

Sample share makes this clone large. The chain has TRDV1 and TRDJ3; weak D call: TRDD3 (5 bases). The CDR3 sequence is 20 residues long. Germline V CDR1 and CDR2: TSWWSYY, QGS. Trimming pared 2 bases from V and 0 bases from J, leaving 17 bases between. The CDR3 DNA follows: TGTGCTCTTGGGGAATCCGGTGGGATGTTTGTCTCCTGGGACACCCGACAGATGTTTTTC. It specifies CALGESGGMFVSWDTRQMFF.

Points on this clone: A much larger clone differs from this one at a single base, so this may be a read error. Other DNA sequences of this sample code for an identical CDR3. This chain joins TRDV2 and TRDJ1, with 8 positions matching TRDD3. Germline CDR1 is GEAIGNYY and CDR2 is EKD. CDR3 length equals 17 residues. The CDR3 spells CACDTVVSGDRRNKLIF. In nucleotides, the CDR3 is TGTGCTTGTGACACGGTCGTTTCGGGGGATAGACGGAATAAACTCATCTTT.

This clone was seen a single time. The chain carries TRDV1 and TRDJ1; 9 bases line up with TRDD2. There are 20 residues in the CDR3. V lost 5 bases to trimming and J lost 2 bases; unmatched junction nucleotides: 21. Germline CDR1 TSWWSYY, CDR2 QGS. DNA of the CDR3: TGTGCTCTTGGGTCGCCTTCCTACGCCACCGTCCGAGGGCTTACCGATAAACTCATCTTT. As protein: CALGSPSYATVRGLTDKLIF.

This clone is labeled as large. The CDR3 DNA follows: TGTGCTCTTGGGTTCCCTAGGAACTGGTCCTACACCGATAAACTCATCTTT. The encoded protein is CALGFPRNWSYTDKLIF. The rearrangement joins TRDV1 to TRDJ1; D perhaps matches TRDD3 (5 bases). Trimming left V 5 bases short and J 0 bases short, with 19 bases between. The CDR3 covers 17 residues. CDR1 TSWWSYY and CDR2 QGS come from the germline V gene.

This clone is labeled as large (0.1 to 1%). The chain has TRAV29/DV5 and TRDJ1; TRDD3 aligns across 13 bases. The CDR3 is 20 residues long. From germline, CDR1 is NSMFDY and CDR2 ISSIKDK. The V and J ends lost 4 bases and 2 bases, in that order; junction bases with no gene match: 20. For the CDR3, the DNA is TGTGCAGCACACCTCCCCCGGGAGCGTCTACTGGGGGATACGACCGATAAACTCATCTTT. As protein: CAAHLPRERLLGDTTDKLIF.

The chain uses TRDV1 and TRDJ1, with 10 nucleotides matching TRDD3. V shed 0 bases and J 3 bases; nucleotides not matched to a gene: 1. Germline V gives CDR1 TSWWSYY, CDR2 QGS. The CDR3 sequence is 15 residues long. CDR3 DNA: TGTGCTCTTGGGGAACTGTGGGGGATACCCGATAAACTCATCTTT. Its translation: CALGELWGIPDKLIF.

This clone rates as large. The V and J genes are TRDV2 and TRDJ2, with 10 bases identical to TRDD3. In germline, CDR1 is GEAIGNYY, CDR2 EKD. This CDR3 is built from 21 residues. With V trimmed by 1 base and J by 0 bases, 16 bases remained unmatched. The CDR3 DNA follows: TGTGCCTGTGACACTTTGCCCCAACTGGGGGATGCGGGGCCTTTGACAGCACAACTCTTCTTT. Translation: CACDTLPQLGDAGPLTAQLFF.

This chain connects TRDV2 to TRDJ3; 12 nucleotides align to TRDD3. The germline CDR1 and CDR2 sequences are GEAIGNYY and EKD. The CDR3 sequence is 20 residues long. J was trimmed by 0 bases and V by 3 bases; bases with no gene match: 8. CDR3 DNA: TGTGCCTGTGACTTACTGGGGGATACACCTAGCTCCTGGGACACCCGACAGATGTTTTTC. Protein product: CACDLLGDTPSSWDTRQMFF.

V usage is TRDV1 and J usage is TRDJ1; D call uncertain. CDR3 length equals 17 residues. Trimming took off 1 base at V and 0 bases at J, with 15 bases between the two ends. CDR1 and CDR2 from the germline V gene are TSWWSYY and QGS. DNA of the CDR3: TGTGCTCTTGGGGAACGGGGTGGTTCCCTCTACACCGATAAACTCATCTTT. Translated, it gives CALGERGGSLYTDKLIF.

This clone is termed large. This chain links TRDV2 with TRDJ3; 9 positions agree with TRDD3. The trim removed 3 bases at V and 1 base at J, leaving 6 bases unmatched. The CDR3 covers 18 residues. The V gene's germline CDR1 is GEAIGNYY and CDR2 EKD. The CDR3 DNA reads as TGTGCCTGTGACCCCTGGGGGATCGAGTCCTGGGACACCCGACAGATGTTTTTC. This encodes CACDPWGIESWDTRQMFF.

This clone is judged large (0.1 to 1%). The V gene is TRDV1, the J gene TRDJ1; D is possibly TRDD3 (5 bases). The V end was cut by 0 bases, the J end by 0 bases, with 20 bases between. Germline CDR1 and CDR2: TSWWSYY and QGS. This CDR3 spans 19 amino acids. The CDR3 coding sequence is TGTGCTCTTGGGGAACTAGCCCTGCTCTGGGACCCTTACACCGATAAACTCATCTTT. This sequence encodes CALGELALLWDPYTDKLIF.

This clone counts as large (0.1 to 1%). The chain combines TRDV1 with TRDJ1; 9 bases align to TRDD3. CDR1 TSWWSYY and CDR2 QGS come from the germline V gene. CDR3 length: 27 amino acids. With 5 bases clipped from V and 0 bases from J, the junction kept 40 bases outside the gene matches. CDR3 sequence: CALGNFHPRSKKIRLCPGDTNTDKLIF. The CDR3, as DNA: TGTGCTCTTGGGAACTTTCACCCCCGCTCCAAAAAAATCCGCCTTTGCCCGGGGGATACCAACACCGATAAACTCATCTTT.

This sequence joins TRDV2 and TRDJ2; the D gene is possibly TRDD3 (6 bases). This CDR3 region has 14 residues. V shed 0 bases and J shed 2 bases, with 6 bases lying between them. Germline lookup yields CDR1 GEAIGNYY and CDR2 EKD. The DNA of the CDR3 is TGTGCCTGTGACACCTGGGGGTTGACAGCACAACTCTTCTTT. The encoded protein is CACDTWGLTAQLFF.

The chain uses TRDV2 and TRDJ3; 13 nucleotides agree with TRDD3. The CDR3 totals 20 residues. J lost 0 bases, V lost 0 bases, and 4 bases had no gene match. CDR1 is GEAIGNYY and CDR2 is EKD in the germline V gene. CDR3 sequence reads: CACDTVLGDTLSWDTRQMFF. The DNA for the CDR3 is TGTGCCTGTGACACCGTACTGGGGGATACGCTCTCCTGGGACACCCGACAGATGTTTTTC.

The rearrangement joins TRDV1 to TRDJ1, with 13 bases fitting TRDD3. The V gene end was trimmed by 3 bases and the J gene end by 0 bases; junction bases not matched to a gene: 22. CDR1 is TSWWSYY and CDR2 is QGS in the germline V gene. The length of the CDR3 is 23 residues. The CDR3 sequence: CALGDISRPRTGGYARYTDKLIF. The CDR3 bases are TGTGCTCTTGGGGACATTTCCCGGCCCCGTACTGGGGGATACGCGCGGTACACCGATAAACTCATCTTT.

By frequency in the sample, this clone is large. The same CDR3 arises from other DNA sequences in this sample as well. The CDR3 region has the DNA TGTGCTCTTGGGGAAGGGTCCTACGTTATACTGGGTTCAATCCCATTCGCTTTGACAGCACAACTCTTCTTT. Protein: CALGEGSYVILGSIPFALTAQLFF. The chain carries TRDV1 and TRDJ2; D may match TRDD2 or TRDD3 (6 bases each). The germline CDR1 and CDR2 sequences are TSWWSYY and QGS. The CDR3 covers 24 residues. V lost 2 bases and J lost 0, with 34 bases in between.

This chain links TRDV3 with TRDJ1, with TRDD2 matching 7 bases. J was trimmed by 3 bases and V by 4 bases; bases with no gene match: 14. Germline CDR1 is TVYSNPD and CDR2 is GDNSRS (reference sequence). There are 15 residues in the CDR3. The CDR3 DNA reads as TGTGCCTCCACCTTTCCTACTGCTTTCTCCGATAAACTCATCTTT. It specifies CASTFPTAFSDKLIF.

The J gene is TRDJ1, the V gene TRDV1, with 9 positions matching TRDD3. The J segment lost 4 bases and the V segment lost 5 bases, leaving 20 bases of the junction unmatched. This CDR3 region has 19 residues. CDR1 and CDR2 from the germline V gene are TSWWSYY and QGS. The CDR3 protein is CALGKKKGIVGDKLDKLIF. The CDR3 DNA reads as TGTGCTCTTGGGAAGAAGAAAGGAATCGTGGGGGATAAGCTCGATAAACTCATCTTT.

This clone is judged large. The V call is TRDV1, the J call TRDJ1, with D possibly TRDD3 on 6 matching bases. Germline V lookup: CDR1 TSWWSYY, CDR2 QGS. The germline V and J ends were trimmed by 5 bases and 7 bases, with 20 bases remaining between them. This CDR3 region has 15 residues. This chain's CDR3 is CALGFSIPVGGKLIF. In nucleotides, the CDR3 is TGTGCTCTTGGGTTCTCTATCCCGGTTGGGGGTAAACTCATCTTT.

In DNA, the CDR3 is TGTGCCCAATTAAGTGGTCGGCTGGGGGATACGAGGGAACTCATCTTT. Translating it yields CAQLSGRLGDTRELIF. The genes are TRDV1 and TRDJ1, with TRDD3 identical over 12 bases. Germline V gives CDR1 TSWWSYY, CDR2 QGS. This CDR3 region has 16 residues.

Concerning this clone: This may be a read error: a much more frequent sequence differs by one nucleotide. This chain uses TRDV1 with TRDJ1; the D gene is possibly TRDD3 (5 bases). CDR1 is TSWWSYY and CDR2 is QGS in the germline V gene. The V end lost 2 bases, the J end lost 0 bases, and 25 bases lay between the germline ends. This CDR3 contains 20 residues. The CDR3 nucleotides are TGTGCTCTTGGGGAATTATCCCCAATGCCCTGGGCCCGCTACACCGATAAACTCATCTTT. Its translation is CALGELSPMPWARYTDKLIF.

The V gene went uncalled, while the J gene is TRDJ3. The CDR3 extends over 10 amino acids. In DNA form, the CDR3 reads TGCGCCTGGGACACCCGACAGATGTTTTTC. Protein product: CAWDTRQMFF.

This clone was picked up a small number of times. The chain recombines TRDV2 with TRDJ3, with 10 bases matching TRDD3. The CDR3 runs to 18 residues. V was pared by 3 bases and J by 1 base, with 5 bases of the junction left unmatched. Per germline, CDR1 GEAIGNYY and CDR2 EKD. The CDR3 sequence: CACDPTGGSSWDTRQMFF. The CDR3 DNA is TGTGCCTGTGACCCTACTGGGGGATCTTCCTGGGACACCCGACAGATGTTTTTC.

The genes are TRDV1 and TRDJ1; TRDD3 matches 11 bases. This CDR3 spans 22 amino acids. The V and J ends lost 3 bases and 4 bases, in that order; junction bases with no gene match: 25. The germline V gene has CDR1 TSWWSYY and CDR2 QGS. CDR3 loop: CALGEPTGYEPAWGIHRDKLIF. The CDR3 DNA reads TGTGCTCTTGGGGAGCCCACCGGTTACGAACCGGCCTGGGGGATACACCGCGATAAACTCATCTTT.